Sequencing of this TCR beta chain was carried out in a study of radiotherapy plus CTLA-4 blockade in lung cancer. Notes on the study in general: Radiotherapy plus ipilimumab was followed by expansion in blood of tumor-derived TCR clones.

Using immunoSEQ multiplex PCR, the repertoire was profiled, and TCRdb retains in-frame clones only, with some absent. Altogether over 85,000 clones are present, approximately 82% being singletons, with the ten largest covering roughly a quarter. The V gene's germline CDR1 is MNHEY and CDR2 SMNVEV (reference sequence). Trimming left V 3 bases short and J 0 bases short, with 12 bases between. CDR3 size: 16 residues. This clone has a handful of counts. Its antigen is not identified. The rearrangement joins TRBV27 to TRBJ1-3; tentative D call: TRBD1 (5 bases). This specimen was peripheral blood, taken from a patient treated with radiotherapy plus ipilimumab. The sequence was collected from a human donor with non-small cell lung cancer that progressed on radiotherapy plus ipilimumab. CDR3 bases: TGTGCCAGCAGTTTTGGTGGGACCAACTCTGGAAACACCATATATTTT. Amino acids: CASSFGGTNSGNTIYF.